The clone carrying this TCR beta chain was seen just once. Its antigen is not known. Germline-derived CDR1 and CDR2 are LGHNT and FRNRAP. Trimming removed 6 bases at V and 3 bases at J, with 15 bases between. The CDR3 totals 15 residues. Generated by immunoSEQ multiplex PCR, the TCRdb table keeps only in-frame clones and is missing some. The repertoire holds around 120,000 clones, with 92% as singletons. The data belong to a study of T cell responses to AZD1222 COVID-19 vaccine. Findings and caveats of the study: Clonal diversity was possibly underestimated; the donors were predominantly white British and more often female.

This clonotype originated in an adult in good health. The material was peripheral blood, obtained on day 0 of AZD1222 vaccination. The chain employs TRBV12-5 and TRBJ1-5; D uncertain. CDR3 region: CASGTGPGVNQPQHF. Here the CDR3 DNA reads TGTGCTAGTGGCACCGGGCCGGGAGTCAATCAGCCCCAGCATTTT.